This T cell receptor (beta chain) was profiled in a study of blood T cell repertoires in COVID-19 (TCRdb year 2020). The study in broad terms: Collaborator samples came from the United States, Italy and Spain and covered acute and convalescent phases of COVID-19. Where available, HLA class I and class II types were obtained from metadata supplied by the sample provider rather than from assay-based typing. The material from the prospective study consisted of cDNA or gDNA derived from T cells, B-cell-depleted T cells, or PBMCs. The dataset comprised deeply sampled blood TCRbeta repertoires from subjects exposed to, actively infected with, or recovered from COVID-19. The sample metadata nearly always contained a de-identified subject ID, COVID-19 status, age in years and sex. The samples were drawn from the first 160 participants of the ongoing ImmuneRACE study and from roughly 1,300 subjects provided by 6 global collaborators. A freely available public database, intended as a resource for researchers studying the immune response to SARS-CoV-2, is where the repertoires were released. The paper's findings and limits, for the study overall: How much clinical and demographic metadata was included differed by source and by participant, and the metadata was provided uncurated.

TCRbeta CDR3 regions were amplified from genomic DNA by means of the immunoSEQ Assay, a bias-controlled multiplex PCR. In the source study's methods: Nucleated cell counts per sample were estimated from amplification of reference gene primers within the assay. To quantify the absolute abundance of each unique TCRbeta CDR3 rearrangement, sequence reads were collapsed and filtered. For each sample, productive Simpson clonality was calculated as the square root of Simpson's diversity index over productive rearrangements. TCRdb took this table from immuneACCESS and kept in-frame rearrangements with V and J called. Such tables lack part of the clones; where checked against another copy, unresolved V genes explain under half of the gap, and the rest is unexplained. The V and J calls and clone size come from that table; D and trimming were worked out from the DNA. In this sample the table shows around 110,000 clones, over 65% of which occur a single time. Approximately 4.9% of the sample comes from the top ten.

The collaborating institutions used their own protocols to collect whole blood in K2EDTA tubes. For TCRbeta analysis, collaborators shipped samples in one of three forms: frozen whole blood, isolated PBMCs, or DNA extracted from either of those sample types. Its CDR3 holds 12 amino acids, cysteine through phenylalanine. Only the CDR3 DNA stays, 36 bases, in frame from base 1. The trim is 3 bases for V and 4 bases for J, with a gap of 6 bases between the germline ends. Based on the germline V gene (reference sequence), the CDR1 and CDR2 sequences are MNHEY and SMNVEV. Notes on this clone: Its target antigen remains unknown. No per-base quality is available; no much larger clone lies one base away.

This chain is built from TRBV27 and TRBJ2-5, with the D gene too uncertain to name. What was sequenced was peripheral blood. This TCR was recovered from a woman aged 70-85 years with acute or convalescent COVID-19. The CDR3: CASSFPGETQYF. The nucleotide sequence reads TGTGCCAGCAGTTTCCCCGGAGAGACCCAGTACTTC.